This is a list of T cell receptor beta chains from one sample in a study of T cells in Graves' hyperthyroidism and ophthalmopathy. One entry per CDR3 protein, called by TCRdb with MiXCR from the multiplex PCR reads. The sample holds a few hundred thousand distinct CDR3 sequences; about half are singletons and the top ten take under 20%. Material: peripheral blood or thyroid tissue (not recorded which). These receptors were taken from an adult woman with Graves' disease, either hyperthyroidism or ophthalmopathy (not recorded which). CDR3s include the opening cysteine and the closing phenylalanine or tryptophan. D genes are given only for firm matches. Where a row states a size, it is once, few, many or the class of an expanded clone; other rows omit it.

clone_size	v_call	j_call	d_call	cdr3_nt	cdr3_aa
.	TRBV11-2	TRBJ1-1	.	TGTGCCAGCAGCTTTGGCAAGACGAACACTGAAGCTTTCTTT	CASSFGKTNTEAFF
.	TRBV29-1	TRBJ2-5	.	TGCAGCGCGGAGGATAAGGGTGTCGGAGAGACCCAGTACTTC	CSAEDKGVGETQYF
.	TRBV20-1	TRBJ1-5	.	TGCAGTGCTAGAGGGACGGTCTCACGCAATCAGCCCCAGCATTTT	CSARGTVSRNQPQHF
.	TRBV12-3/TRBV12-4	TRBJ1-5	TRBD1	TGTGCCAGCAGTGAAGCCGGGACAGTCGATCAGCCCCAGCATTTT	CASSEAGTVDQPQHF
.	TRBV10-3	TRBJ2-6	TRBD1	TGTGCCATCAGTAAATCCCGGGACAGAGTTCTAGCTGGGGCCAACGTCCTGACTTTC	CAISKSRDRVLAGANVLTF
.	TRBV19	TRBJ1-2	.	TGTGCCAGGACGACTGGCTATGGCTACACCTTC	CARTTGYGYTF
.	TRBV7-8	TRBJ1-2	.	TGTGCCAGCAGCTTAGGCGGGGTAAACACCTTC	CASSLGGVNTF
.	TRBV30	TRBJ1-4	.	TGTGCCTGGAGTGAAGGAGTTTATAATGAAAAACTGTTTTTT	CAWSEGVYNEKLFF
many	TRBV12-3/TRBV12-4	TRBJ2-7	.	TGTGCCAGCAGTCGACAGCGATCCACCTACGAGCAGTACTTC	CASSRQRSTYEQYF
many	TRBV4-2	TRBJ2-7	.	TGTGCCAGCAGCCAAGATGTAAGGCTCTCCTACGAGCAGTACTTC	CASSQDVRLSYEQYF
many	TRBV7-3	TRBJ1-1	.	TGTGCCAGCAGCTCCGTCGGGGGGATGAACACTGAAGCTTTCTTT	CASSSVGGMNTEAFF
many	TRBV20-1	TRBJ1-5	TRBD1	TGCAGTGCTAGAACCACAGGGGGTGGCAATCAGCCCCAGCATTTT	CSARTTGGGNQPQHF
.	TRBV19	TRBJ2-7	.	TGTGCCAGTAGTATTATGCTGCAGGAAACCTACGAGCAGTACTTC	CASSIMLQETYEQYF
.	TRBV14	TRBJ2-7	.	TGTGCCAGCAGCCAAGAGGGGGGACATAACACCGGGGAGCTGTACTTC	CASSQEGGHNTGELYF
.	TRBV6-4	TRBJ1-6	.	TGTGCCAGCAGTGACTCGACGGGCATTAGTTCACCCCTCCACTTT	CASSDSTGISSPLHF
many	TRBV5-8	TRBJ1-2	.	TGTGCCAGCAGCTTGTGGGATCCTGGACGGGGCGGCTACACCTTC	CASSLWDPGRGGYTF